This T cell receptor beta chain was obtained from a study of molecular identifiers for immune sequencing clone quantification. CDR1 is SGHRS, CDR2 YFSETQ, per germline. The CDR3 sequence is 14 residues long. The V end was cut by 2 bases, the J end by 1 base, with 10 bases between. As previously described, bulk TCR libraries were made using listed TCR primers. TCRdb re-derived calls from the PCR reads in MiXCR, one entry per CDR3 protein. The profile covers 460,000 or so distinct CDR3 sequences, with less than 30% appearing a single time and approximately 0.76% taken by the ten largest. As for this clonotype: The conserved phenylalanine or tryptophan is not found at the CDR3 terminus, so this likely reflects a read error.

The sample consisted of naive CD8+ T cells from blood, with Jurkat cell RNA spiked in. Specified subset: FACS-sorted CD8+CD4-CCR7+CD45RA+ naive T cells. The chain employs TRBV5-1 and TRBJ2-7; possibly TRBD1 for D (5 bases). The origin of this receptor is a human donor in good health. Some libraries in this study had Jurkat cell RNA spiked in. DNA for the CDR3: TGCGCCAGCAGCTTTACAGGCGGTTCCTACGAGCAGTACCTC. Translation gives CASSFTGGSYEQYL.